This TCR beta chain was sequenced for a study of shared clonotypes between healthy human individuals. Across the study: Plates per donor: three CD4 naive, three CD4 memory, two CD8 naive, one CD8 memory. General study points: Naive CD4 clonotypes were shared across a handful of donors at roughly 5.3%. Specimens sampled were limited to blood, with tissue repertoires likely differing. Relative to clonotypes present in all four donors, those not shared had lower generation probabilities.

V gave up 3 bases and J gave up 4 bases, with 9 bases separating them. Per the germline V gene, CDR1 is SQVTM and CDR2 is ANQGSEA. CDR3 length: 12 residues. Assay: immunoSEQ multiplex PCR; the TCRdb copy retains only in-frame clones and omits some. The table records some 580,000 clones, 98% of them present only once. The naive CD8 population came from CD45RO-negative cells selected for CCR7, without terminally differentiated effector memory CD45RA+ cells. Points on this clone: The target antigen is unknown.

The receptor was derived from a man aged 25 to 40 in good health. The gene calls are TRBV29-1 and TRBJ1-2, with D perhaps matching TRBD1 (5 bases). Sequenced input: naive CD8+ T cells sorted from blood. The CDR3 DNA reads as TGCAGCGTTGAGTCAGGGTCCTATGGCTACACCTTC. Protein sequence: CSVESGSYGYTF.